Listed below are T cell receptor beta chains from one sample, sequenced in a study of TIL therapy for anti-PD-1-resistant metastatic lung cancer. Here immunoSEQ multiplex PCR was the method, and the copy in TCRdb shows in-frame clones only, minus some. The data contain 35,000 to 55,000 clones, around 80% of them singletons. The starting material was blood, obtained at baseline. Receptors were obtained from a man aged 65 to 85 with non-small cell lung cancer. The CDR3 runs from the conserved cysteine through the conserved F or W. A D gene is named only where the DNA matches it firmly. Rows give clone size only sometimes, using once, few, many, or a class for an expanded clone.

>TRBJ2-3|TRBD2|.|TRBV7-2
TGTGCCAGCAGCACGGGACTAGCGGGAGTTGATACGCAGTATTTT
CASSTGLAGVDTQYF
>TRBJ2-7|TRBD2|.|TRBV10-1
TGCGCCAGCAGTGAAGCGGGAAAGGACGAGCAGTACTTC
CASSEAGKDEQYF
>TRBJ2-5|TRBD2|once|TRBV5-4
TGTGCCAGCAGCTTGGCCGGGTCTAGCGGGAGGGAAGAGACCCAGTACTTC
CASSLAGSSGREETQYF
>TRBJ1-1|TRBD1|.|TRBV5-4
TGTGCCAGCAGCCACGGACAGGGTAAATTTGAAGCTTTCTTT
CASSHGQGKFEAFF
>TRBJ2-3|TRBD2|.|TRBV9
TGTGCCAGCAGCACCGTAGCGGGAGTTAGCACAGATACGCAGTATTTT
CASSTVAGVSTDTQYF
>TRBJ1-6|.|.|TRBV7-2
TGTGCCAGCAGCTATAGTCCCACAGCCTATAATTCACCCCTCCACTTT
CASSYSPTAYNSPLHF
>TRBJ1-3|TRBD1|.|TRBV11-2
TGTGCCAGCAGCACGGTTAGGGACCCAGGGGGCAGTGGAAACACCATATATTTT
CASSTVRDPGGSGNTIYF
>TRBJ1-6|TRBD1|.|TRBV27
TGTGCCAGCAGTTTACAAAAACAGGGGGCCTCAAATTCACCCCTCCACTTT
CASSLQKQGASNSPLHF
>TRBJ2-6|TRBD1|.|TRBV2
TGTGCCACCAATCAGGGGGCGTCTGGGGCCAACGTCCTGACTTTC
CATNQGASGANVLTF
>TRBJ2-5|TRBD1|.|TRBV7-9
TGTGCCAGCAGCCCATCCCGGGACAGGGGAGTGGAGACCCAGTACTTC
CASSPSRDRGVETQYF
>TRBJ1-4|TRBD1|.|TRBV6-5
TGTGCCAGCAGTTACTATAGGGGGCGAGGTGAAAAACTGTTTTTT
CASSYYRGRGEKLFF
>TRBJ2-5|TRBD2|.|TRBV5-6
TGTGCCAGCAGCTTGGGCGGGGGAGTTGAGACCCAGTACTTC
CASSLGGGVETQYF
>TRBJ1-4|.|few|TRBV4-3
TGCGCCAGCAGCCCGAAGGTGTCAGCTAATGGATTAGGGGCTAATGAAAAACTGTTTTTT
CASSPKVSANGLGANEKLFF
>TRBJ2-3|TRBD2|.|TRBV5-6
TGTGCCAGCAGCGGTAGACTAGCGGGCTCCTCTCATGGTGCAGATACGCAGTATTTT
CASSGRLAGSSHGADTQYF
>TRBJ2-7|TRBD2|.|TRBV7-8
TGTGCCAGCAGCTTAATAGGGACTAGCGGCTCCTACGAGCAGTACTTC
CASSLIGTSGSYEQYF
>TRBJ2-3|.|.|TRBV7-9
TGTGCCAGCAGCTTGGAAGGGCCCCCAGATACGCAGTATTTT
CASSLEGPPDTQYF
>TRBJ2-2|.|.|TRBV6-1
TGTGCCAGCAGTAGACAGAAGGCGAACACCGGGGAGCTGTTTTTT
CASSRQKANTGELFF
>TRBJ2-2|.|few|TRBV4-2
TGTGCCAGCAGCCTCATACAGGGTGTGGACACCGGGGAGCTGTTTTTT
CASSLIQGVDTGELFF
>TRBJ1-2|.|.|TRBV7-3
TGTGCCAGCAGCAGGGACACCTATGGCTACACCTTC
CASSRDTYGYTF
>TRBJ2-3|.|.|TRBV27
TGTGCCAGCAGTTCGTCGAGGACTCCCAAAAGCCCAGATACGCAGTATTTT
CASSSSRTPKSPDTQYF
>TRBJ2-3|.|.|TRBV6-5
TGTGCCAGCAAAGAACCGGGGGCAGATACGCAGTATTTT
CASKEPGADTQYF
>TRBJ2-2|.|.|TRBV9
TGTGCCAGCAGCGTCTTAAATTCGGACCTCACCGGGGAGCTGTTTTTT
CASSVLNSDLTGELFF
>TRBJ1-4|TRBD1|.|TRBV27
TGTGCCAGCCGGGACCGGGACAGGGCTGAAAAACTGTTTTTT
CASRDRDRAEKLFF
>TRBJ2-1|TRBD2|.|TRBV5-1
TGCGCCAGCAGCACGACTAGCGGGAGTTCTCAGAATGAGCAGTTCTTC
CASSTTSGSSQNEQFF
>TRBJ2-7|.|.|TRBV11-2
TGTGCCAGCAGCTTAGGCTGGAGCCGAAGAGCCTACGAGCAGTACTTC
CASSLGWSRRAYEQYF
>TRBJ1-1|.|few|TRBV7-9
TGTGCCAGCAGCTCGACAGGTGAAGCTTTCTTT
CASSSTGEAFF
>TRBJ2-1|.|once|TRBV9
TGTGCCAGCAGCGTAGGAGGAAACAATGAGCAGTTCTTC
CASSVGGNNEQFF
>TRBJ2-7|.|.|TRBV10-3
TGTGCCATCAGTGAGTCGAAAGGGGTCGGATCCTACGAGCAGTACTTC
CAISESKGVGSYEQYF
>TRBJ1-1|.|.|TRBV6-6
TGTGCCAGCAGGCCAGGACGGCTGAACACTGAAGCTTTCTTT
CASRPGRLNTEAFF
>TRBJ2-2|TRBD1|once|TRBV28
TGTGCCACCCTAGGGACAGGGAACACCGGGGAGCTGTTTTTT
CATLGTGNTGELFF
>TRBJ2-3|TRBD2|.|TRBV2
TGTGCCAGCAGTGGCCTACTAGCGACAGATACGCAGTATTTT
CASSGLLATDTQYF
>TRBJ2-1|TRBD2|.|TRBV30
TGTGCCTGGGAAAATAGCGGGGGACCCTACAATGAGCAGTTCTTC
CAWENSGGPYNEQFF
>TRBJ2-5|.|.|TRBV27
TGTGCCAGCAGTTCCTACTTTCGGGGGCAAGAGACCCAGTACTTC
CASSSYFRGQETQYF
>TRBJ1-3|TRBD1|once|TRBV27
TGTGCCAGCAAAGGGACAGACAACTCTGGAAACACCATATATTTT
CASKGTDNSGNTIYF
>TRBJ2-1|TRBD1|.|TRBV19
TGTGCCAGTAGTCCTGACAGGGGGCTAGAGCAGTTCTTC
CASSPDRGLEQFF
>TRBJ1-4|.|.|TRBV7-6
TGTGCCAGCAGCTTAGTTGCAGGGAAGGGAGGTGAAAAACTGTTTTTT
CASSLVAGKGGEKLFF
>TRBJ2-6|.|.|TRBV6-7
TGTGCCAGCAGTGTGTATTTACAAAGTCGGGCCAACGTCCTGACTTTC
CASSVYLQSRANVLTF
>TRBJ1-2|.|few|TRBV6-5
TGTGCCAGCAGTTACTCCGCAGGGAGATTCTATGGCTACACCTTC
CASSYSAGRFYGYTF